Sequencing of this T cell receptor beta chain was carried out in a study of T cell responses to AZD1222 COVID-19 vaccine. Looking at the study overall: Samples with a second dose at about 4 or about 12 weeks were pooled together. Whole-study findings and limits: Spike-specific TCR breadth rose after two AZD1222 doses, and depth rose as well. At 160-218 and 743-854, vaccine-associated CD4 TCRs were dominant, and they spanned spike.

Here immunoSEQ multiplex PCR was the method, and the copy in TCRdb shows in-frame clones only, minus some. The sample includes about 160,000 clones, approximately 91% of them seen just once. Germline V gene sequence: CDR1 SGHKS, CDR2 YYEKEE (reference sequence). This CDR3 is built from 20 residues. The sample holds one count of this clone. Its antigen remains unknown. An end of the junction does not agree with germline; a read error may underlie this. Distinct nucleotide sequences in the sample also encode this CDR3. Sequencing used peripheral blood, obtained on day 0 of AZD1222 vaccination. The TCR sequence derives from an adult in good health. V gene TRBV5-5 combines with J gene TRBJ2-7, with D possibly matching TRBD1 (10 bases). The CDR3 sequence is CASSPDRGTRTSVSSYEQYF. The CDR3 DNA reads TGTGCCAGCAGCCCGGACAGGGGGACTAGGACTAGCGTGAGCTCCTACGAGCAGTACTTT.